These 9 T cell receptor beta chains originate from one sample sequenced in a study of CD8+CD57+ T cells in acquired aplastic anemia. Sequencing was done on patients that had shown CD8+CD57+ cell expansion by flow cytometry. Genomic DNA templated the TCR beta VDJ and CDR3 profiling. TCRdb re-called the reads with MiXCR, one entry per CDR3 protein. The table lists 450,000 to 600,000 distinct CDR3 sequences, roughly a third of them singletons. Sequencing was carried out using sorted CD4+, CD8+, or CD8+CD57+ T cells (not recorded which) from PBMCs. Every receptor here comes from a human donor with aplastic anemia.

The chain joins TRBV20-1 to TRBJ1-6, with D tentatively TRBD1 (5 bases). Germline lookup yields CDR1 DFQATT and CDR2 SNEGSKA (reference sequence). The CDR3 loop spans 17 amino acids. With 6 bases removed from V and 0 bases from J, the gap between germline ends came to 18 bases. CDR3 loop: CSAQRDAWSSYNSPLHF. The DNA for the CDR3 is TGCAGTGCCCAACGGGACGCCTGGAGCTCCTATAATTCACCCCTCCACTTT.

This clonotype was counted at least ten times. The J gene is TRBJ1-5, the V gene TRBV7-2, with D possibly being TRBD1 (6 bases). The V gene's germline CDR1 is SGHTA and CDR2 FQGNSA. V gave up 1 base and J gave up 6 bases, with 13 bases separating them. The CDR3 sequence is 15 residues long. The CDR3 DNA is TGTGCCAGCAGCTTAGACAGGGTATTGATTCAGCCCCAGCATTTT. It is translated as CASSLDRVLIQPQHF. Full variable domain (remainder filled in from reference TRBV7-2 and TRBJ1-5): GAGVSQSPSNKVTEKGKDVELRCDPISGHTALYWYRQSLGQGLEFLIYFQGNSAPDKSGLPSDRFSAERTGGSVSTLTIQRTQQEDSAVYLCASSLDRVLIQPQHFGDGTRLSIL.

This clonotype has only a few counts. The genes are TRBV20-1 and TRBJ2-3, with TRBD2 matching over 11 bases. The CDR3 consists of 15 residues. Unmatched junction bases numbered 5, after V lost 3 bases and J lost 3 bases. Looked up from germline, CDR1 is DFQATT and CDR2 is SNEGSKA (reference sequence). CDR3 bases: TGCAGTGCTAGCGCTCTAGCGGGGGGAACAGATACGCAGTATTTT. Its protein product is CSASALAGGTDTQYF.

The chain couples TRBV27 to TRBJ2-1; 9 bases map to TRBD2. The germline V gene has CDR1 MNHEY and CDR2 SMNVEV (reference sequence). The CDR3 is 15 residues long. The trim removed 3 bases at V and 10 bases at J, leaving 10 bases unmatched. The DNA of the CDR3 is TGTGCCAGCAGTTTCGGGGCTAGCGGGAACAGGGAGCAGTTCTTC. Amino acids: CASSFGASGNREQFF.

This chain uses TRBV7-2 with TRBJ2-2; D not resolved. The V gene lost 5 bases and the J gene lost 8 bases, with 9 bases spanning the gap. Germline V lookup: CDR1 SGHTA, CDR2 FQGNSA. CDR3 length: 12 amino acids. The CDR3 is CASSPARGELFF. CDR3 nucleotide sequence: TGTGCCAGCAGCCCGGCGAGGGGGGAGCTGTTTTTT.

The chain links TRBV7-2 to TRBJ1-5; D is possibly TRBD1 (6 bases). Per the germline V gene, CDR1 is SGHTA and CDR2 is FQGNSA. V lost 5 bases and J 6 bases, leaving 17 bases between the germline ends. The CDR3 is 15 residues long. The CDR3 protein is CASSQVVGGGQPQHF. CDR3 nucleotides: TGTGCCAGCAGCCAAGTAGTAGGGGGTGGTCAGCCCCAGCATTTT.

The chain carries TRBV7-7 and TRBJ2-5, with D possibly TRBD2 on 6 matching bases. Germline V lookup: CDR1 SSHAT, CDR2 FNYEAQ (reference sequence). The CDR3 contains 13 residues. As DNA, the CDR3 is TGTTCTCCTAGGATCCGGGGGCAAGAGACCCAGTACTTC. This gives the protein CSPRIRGQETQYF.

This chain uses TRBV9 with TRBJ1-4; unclear D gene. In germline, CDR1 is SGDLS, CDR2 YYNGEE. The CDR3 sequence is 16 residues long. V lost 0 bases and J 0 bases, leaving 9 bases between the germline ends. The CDR3 coding sequence is TGTGCCAGCAGCGTAGAGGCAGAATCAACTAATGAAAAACTGTTTTTT. Protein sequence: CASSVEAESTNEKLFF.

This clonotype was seen only a few times. V usage is TRBV20-1 and J usage is TRBJ2-3; TRBD2 aligns across 8 bases. CDR1 and CDR2 (germline): DFQATT, SNEGSKA (reference sequence). Trimming removed 2 bases from V and 5 bases from J; junction bases left unmatched: 9. CDR3 length: 15 amino acids. The CDR3 bases are TGCAGTGCTAGACACCCCGGGAGGGCCGGAGATACGCAGTATTTT. The encoded protein is CSARHPGRAGDTQYF.